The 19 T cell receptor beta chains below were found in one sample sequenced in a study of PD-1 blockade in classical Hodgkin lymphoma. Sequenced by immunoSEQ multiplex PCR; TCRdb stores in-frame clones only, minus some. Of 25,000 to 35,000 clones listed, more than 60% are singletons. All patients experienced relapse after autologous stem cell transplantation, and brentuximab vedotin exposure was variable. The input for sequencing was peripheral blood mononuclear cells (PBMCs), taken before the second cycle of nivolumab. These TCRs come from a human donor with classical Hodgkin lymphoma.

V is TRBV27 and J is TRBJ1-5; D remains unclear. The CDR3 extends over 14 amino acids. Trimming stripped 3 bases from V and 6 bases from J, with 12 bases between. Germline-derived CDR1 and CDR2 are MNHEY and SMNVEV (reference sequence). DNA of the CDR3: TGTGCCAGCAGTTTTTCGGCATGGGGTCAGCCCCAGCATTTT. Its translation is CASSFSAWGQPQHF.

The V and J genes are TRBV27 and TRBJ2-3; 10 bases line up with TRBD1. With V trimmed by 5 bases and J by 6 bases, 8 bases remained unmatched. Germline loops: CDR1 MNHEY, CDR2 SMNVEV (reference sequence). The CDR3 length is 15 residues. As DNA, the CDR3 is TGTGCCAGCAGTCTCCGGGGACAGGGGAGCGATACGCAGTATTTT. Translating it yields CASSLRGQGSDTQYF.

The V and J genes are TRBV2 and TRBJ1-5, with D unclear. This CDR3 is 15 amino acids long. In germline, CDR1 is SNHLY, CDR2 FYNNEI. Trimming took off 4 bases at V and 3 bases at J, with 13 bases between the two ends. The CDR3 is CASSVGYRDNQPQHF. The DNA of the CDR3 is TGTGCCAGCAGTGTAGGATATAGAGACAATCAGCCCCAGCATTTT.

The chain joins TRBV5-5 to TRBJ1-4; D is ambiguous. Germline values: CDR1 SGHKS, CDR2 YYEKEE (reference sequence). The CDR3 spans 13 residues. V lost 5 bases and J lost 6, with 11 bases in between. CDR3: CASSREGYEKLFF. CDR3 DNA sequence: TGTGCCAGCAGTAGAGAAGGGTATGAAAAACTGTTTTTT. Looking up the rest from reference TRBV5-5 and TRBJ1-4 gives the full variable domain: DAGVTQSPTHLIKTRGQQVTLRCSPISGHKSVSWYQQVLGQGPQFIFQYYEKEERGRGNFPDRFSARQFPNYSSELNVNALLLGDSALYLCASSREGYEKLFFGSGTQLSVL.

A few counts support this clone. The CDR3 sequence is CASRRPGGGEKLFF. The CDR3 nucleotides are TGTGCCAGCAGGCGTCCAGGGGGTGGTGAAAAACTGTTTTTT. The gene calls are TRBV6-5 and TRBJ1-4, with 7 bases aligning to TRBD1. The CDR3 loop spans 14 amino acids. The germline V gene encodes CDR1 MNHEY and CDR2 SVGAGI. Losses at the gene ends were 6 bases for V and 7 bases for J; bases not matched to a gene: 8.

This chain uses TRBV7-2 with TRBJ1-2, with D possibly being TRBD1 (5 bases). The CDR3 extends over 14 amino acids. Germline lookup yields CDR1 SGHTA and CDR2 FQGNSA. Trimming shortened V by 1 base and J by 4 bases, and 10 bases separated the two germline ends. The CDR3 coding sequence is TGTGCCAGCAGCTTAGGGGTGGGGACCTATGGCTACACCTTC. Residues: CASSLGVGTYGYTF.

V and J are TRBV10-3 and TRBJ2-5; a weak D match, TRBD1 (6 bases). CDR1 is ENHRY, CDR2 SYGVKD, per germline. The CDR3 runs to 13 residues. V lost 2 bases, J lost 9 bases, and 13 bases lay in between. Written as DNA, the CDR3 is TGTGCCATCAGTGAGGGGGTCCCAGGGGCCCAGTACTTC. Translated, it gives CAISEGVPGAQYF.

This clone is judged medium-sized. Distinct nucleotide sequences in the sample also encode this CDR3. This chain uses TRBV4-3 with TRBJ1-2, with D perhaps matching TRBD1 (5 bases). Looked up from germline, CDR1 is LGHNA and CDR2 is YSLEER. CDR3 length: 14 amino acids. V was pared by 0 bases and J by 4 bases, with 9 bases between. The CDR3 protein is CASSQDRGTYGYTF. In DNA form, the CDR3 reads TGCGCCAGCAGCCAAGATCGGGGGACCTATGGCTACACCTTC.

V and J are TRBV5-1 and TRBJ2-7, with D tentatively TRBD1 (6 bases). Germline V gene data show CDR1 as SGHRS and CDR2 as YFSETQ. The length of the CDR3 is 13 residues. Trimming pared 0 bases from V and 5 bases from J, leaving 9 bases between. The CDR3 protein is CASSLVQGHEQYF. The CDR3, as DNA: TGCGCCAGCAGCTTGGTACAGGGCCACGAGCAGTACTTC.

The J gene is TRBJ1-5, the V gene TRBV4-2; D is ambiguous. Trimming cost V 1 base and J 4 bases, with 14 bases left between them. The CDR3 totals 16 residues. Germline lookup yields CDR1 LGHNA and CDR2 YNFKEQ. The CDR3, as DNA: TGTGCCAGCAGCCAAGCTACGTCGAGGCCAAATCAGCCCCAGCATTTT. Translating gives CASSQATSRPNQPQHF.

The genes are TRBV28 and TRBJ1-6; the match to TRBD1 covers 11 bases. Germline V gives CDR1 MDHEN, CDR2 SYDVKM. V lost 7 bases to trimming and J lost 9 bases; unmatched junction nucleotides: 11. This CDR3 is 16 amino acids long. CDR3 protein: CASTIPLGQGASPLHF. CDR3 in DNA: TGTGCCAGCACAATTCCCCTAGGACAGGGGGCTTCACCCCTCCACTTT. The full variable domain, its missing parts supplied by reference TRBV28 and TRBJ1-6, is DVKVTQSSRYLVKRTGEKVFLECVQDMDHENMFWYRQDPGLGLRLIYFSYDVKMKEKGDIPEGYSVSREKKERFSLILESASTNQTSMYLCASTIPLGQGASPLHFGNGTRLTVT.

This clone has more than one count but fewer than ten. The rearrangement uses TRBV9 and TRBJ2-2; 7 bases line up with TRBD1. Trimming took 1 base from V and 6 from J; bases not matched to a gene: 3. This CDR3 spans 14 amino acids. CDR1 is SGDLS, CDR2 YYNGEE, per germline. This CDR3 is CASSVTGTAGELFF. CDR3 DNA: TGTGCCAGCAGCGTAACGGGGACAGCCGGGGAGCTGTTTTTT.

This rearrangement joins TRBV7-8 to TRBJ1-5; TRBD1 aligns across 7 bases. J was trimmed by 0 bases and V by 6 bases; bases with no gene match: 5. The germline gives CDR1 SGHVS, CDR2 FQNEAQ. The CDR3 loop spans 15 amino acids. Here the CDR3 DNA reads TGTGCCAGCAGTCCCGGGACAGTTAGCAATCAGCCCCAGCATTTT. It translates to CASSPGTVSNQPQHF. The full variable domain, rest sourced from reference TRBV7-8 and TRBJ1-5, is GAGVSQSPRYKVAKRGQDVALRCDPISGHVSLFWYQQALGQGPEFLTYFQNEAQLDKSGLPSDRFFAERPEGSVSTLKIQRTQQEDSAVYLCASSPGTVSNQPQHFGDGTRLSIL.

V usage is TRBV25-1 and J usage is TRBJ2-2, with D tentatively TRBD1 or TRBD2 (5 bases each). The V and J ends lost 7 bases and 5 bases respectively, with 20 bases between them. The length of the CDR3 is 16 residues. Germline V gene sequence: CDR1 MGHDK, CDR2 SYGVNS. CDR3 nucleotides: TGTGCCAGCACGTCAAGAGGGGCCGGCTGGACCGGGGAGCTGTTTTTT. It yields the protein CASTSRGAGWTGELFF.

CDR3 amino acids: CASSQDFPSQGAEAFF. Here the CDR3 DNA reads TGCGCCAGCAGCCAAGATTTTCCCTCTCAAGGGGCTGAAGCTTTCTTT. The V gene is TRBV4-1, the J gene TRBJ1-1; TRBD1 is a possible D gene (5 bases). The CDR3 runs 16 residues. Trimming stripped 0 bases from V and 6 bases from J, with 17 bases between. Germline CDR1 and CDR2: MGHRA and YSYEKL.

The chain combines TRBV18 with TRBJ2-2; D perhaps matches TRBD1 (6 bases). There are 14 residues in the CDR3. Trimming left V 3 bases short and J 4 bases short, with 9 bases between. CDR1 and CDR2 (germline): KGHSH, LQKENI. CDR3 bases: TGTGCCAGCTCACCTGGACAGACCACCGGGGAGCTGTTTTTT. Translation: CASSPGQTTGELFF.

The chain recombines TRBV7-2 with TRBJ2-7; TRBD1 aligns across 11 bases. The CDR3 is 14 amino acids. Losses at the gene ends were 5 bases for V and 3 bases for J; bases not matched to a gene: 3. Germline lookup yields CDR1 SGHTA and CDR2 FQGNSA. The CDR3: CASSRDRGDYEQYF. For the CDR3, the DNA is TGTGCCAGCAGCCGGGACAGGGGGGACTACGAGCAGTACTTC.

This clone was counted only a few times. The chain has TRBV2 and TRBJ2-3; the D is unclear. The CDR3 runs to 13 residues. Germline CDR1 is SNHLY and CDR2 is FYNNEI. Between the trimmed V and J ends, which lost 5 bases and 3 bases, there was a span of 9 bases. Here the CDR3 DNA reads TGTGCCAGCAGTTTTAGTCCGACAGATACGCAGTATTTT. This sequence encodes CASSFSPTDTQYF.

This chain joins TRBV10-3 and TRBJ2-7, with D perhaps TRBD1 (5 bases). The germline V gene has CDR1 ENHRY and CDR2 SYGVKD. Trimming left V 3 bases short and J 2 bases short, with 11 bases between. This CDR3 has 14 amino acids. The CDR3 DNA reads TGTGCCATCAGTGATAACCAGGGTACCTACGAGCAGTACTTC. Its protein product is CAISDNQGTYEQYF.